The rows below give T cell receptor beta chains drawn from one sample of a study of T-cell memory formation after mild COVID-19. TCRdb independently ran MiXCR on the 5' RACE reads; one entry per CDR3 protein. The sample lists 250,000 to 350,000 distinct CDR3 sequences, 15% to 20% seen once, with 20% to 25% in the top ten. The sample was PBMCs or a T cell subset sorted from them (not recorded which). The receptors originated from a man younger than 30 who had mild COVID-19 (a few samples of this study predate the infection). Cell type and time point are not known. CDR3s include the opening cysteine and the closing phenylalanine or tryptophan. D genes are given only for firm matches. Some rows mark clone size as missing; the rest say once, few, many or name a class of expanded clone.

j_call d_call clone_size v_call cdr3_nt cdr3_aa
TRBJ1-6 - - TRBV5-4 TGTGCCAGCAGCTTGGGGGGACTAAGCTCCTATAATTCACCCCTCCACTTT CASSLGGLSSYNSPLHF
TRBJ2-3 TRBD2 few TRBV7-2 TGTGCCAGCAGCTTACCAATGGTTTATGGGGGGGACCTGAATACGCAGTATTTT CASSLPMVYGGDLNTQYF
TRBJ2-7 - - TRBV6-5 TGTGCCAGCAGTTACCTGCGCGATACCTACGAGCAGTACTTC CASSYLRDTYEQYF
TRBJ2-3 - few TRBV11-2 TGTGCCAGCAGCTTTCTGGGGGGTGGGGATACGCAGTATTTT CASSFLGGGDTQYF
TRBJ2-2 - few TRBV28 TGTGCCAGCAGACAGGGTGCCGGGGAGCTGTTTTTT CASRQGAGELFF
TRBJ2-5 - - TRBV18 TGTGCCAGCTCACGAAGCCGGGGGGCCGTCGAGACCCAGTACTTC CASSRSRGAVETQYF
TRBJ2-7 TRBD1 - TRBV9 TGTGCCAGCAGCGTAGGCGACAGGGGGTATCACGAGCAGTACTTC CASSVGDRGYHEQYF
TRBJ2-7 - - TRBV6-2/TRBV6-3 TGTGCCAGCCGCCTCAGGACTTACGAGCAGTACTTC CASRLRTYEQYF
TRBJ2-7 - few TRBV20-1 TGCAGTGCTAGAGATTCGAGGACACCCTCCTACGAGCAGTACTTC CSARDSRTPSYEQYF
TRBJ2-5 - many TRBV4-1 TGCGCCAGCAGCCAAGAAGAGACCCAGTACTTC CASSQEETQYF
TRBJ2-5 TRBD2 - TRBV6-5 TGTGCCAGCAGTTACCTCGGGGGGGTTCAAGAGACCCAGTACTTC CASSYLGGVQETQYF
TRBJ2-7 - - TRBV6-2/TRBV6-3 TGTGCCAGCCAGACGCTAGGTAGCGAGCAGTACTTC CASQTLGSEQYF
TRBJ2-3 - - TRBV6-2/TRBV6-3 TGTGCCAGCAGTTACCAACAGGGCACAGATACGCAGTATTTT CASSYQQGTDTQYF
TRBJ2-7 - - TRBV11-2 TGTGCCAGCAGTCCAACAGGGCTCGAGCAGTACTTC CASSPTGLEQYF
TRBJ1-5 - - TRBV7-2 TGTGCCAGCAGCCTTACGCGGTGGGGGCAGGGTCAGCCCCAGCATTTT CASSLTRWGQGQPQHF
TRBJ2-1 - - TRBV11-1 TGTGCCAGCAGCTTAGGTTGGGGGTCTAATGAGCAGTTCTTC CASSLGWGSNEQFF
TRBJ2-2 - many TRBV5-4 TGTGCCGTCACCGGGGCCGAACTTTCCTCCCCCGGGGAGCTGTTTTTT CAVTGAELSSPGELFF
TRBJ2-3 - few TRBV5-1 TGCGCCAGCAGACCGGGGACGGTCAGCACAGATACGCAGTATTTT CASRPGTVSTDTQYF
TRBJ2-1 - few TRBV9 TGTGCCAGCAGCGTATCGGGGGTTAATGAGCAGTTCTTC CASSVSGVNEQFF
TRBJ1-2 - few TRBV20-1 TGCAGTGTCATAACCGGGGAGAACTATGGCTACACCTTC CSVITGENYGYTF
TRBJ2-2 - - TRBV12-3/TRBV12-4 TGTGCCAGCAGACGAACCGGGGGTACCGGGGAGCTGTTTTTT CASRRTGGTGELFF
TRBJ1-5 - few TRBV7-9 TGTGCCAGCAGCGCCCCGGGCTGGGGTCAGCCCCAGCATTTT CASSAPGWGQPQHF
TRBJ2-1 TRBD2 - TRBV7-6 TGTGCCAGCAGCTTAGAAGCGGGACCGGGGAATGAGCAGTTCTTC CASSLEAGPGNEQFF
TRBJ1-5 - few TRBV29-1 TGCAGCCCATTAAGGGATCAGCCCCAGCATTTT CSPLRDQPQHF
TRBJ2-5 TRBD1 few TRBV11-3 TGTGCCAGCAGCTTAGTGGCGGCCACCGGGACAGTTCAAGAGACCCAGTACTTC CASSLVAATGTVQETQYF
TRBJ2-3 - few TRBV21-1 TGTGCCAGCAGCAGGGGGAAGAACCCCCTCACAGATACGCAGTATTTT CASSRGKNPLTDTQYF
TRBJ2-1 - - TRBV27 TGTGCCAGCAGCACTCGGACAGTAACCATTTTCCCCTACAATGAGCAGTTCTTC CASSTRTVTIFPYNEQFF
TRBJ1-2 - few TRBV11-2 TGTGCCAGCAGATTAGATCACACGAACTATGGCTACACCTTC CASRLDHTNYGYTF
TRBJ2-3 TRBD2 many TRBV5-8 TGTGCCAGCAGCTCCTCGGGAGGGCCCGAACGCACAGATACGCAGTATTTT CASSSSGGPERTDTQYF
TRBJ2-7 TRBD2 - TRBV4-3 TGCGCCAGCAGCCTTTGGCGGGGGGCACATTACGAGCAGTACTTC CASSLWRGAHYEQYF
TRBJ1-1 - few TRBV5-1 TGCGCCAGGGGTAAAGGACAGCCTGGGAGCACTGAAGCTTTCTTT CARGKGQPGSTEAFF
TRBJ2-2 - - TRBV6-5 TGTGCCAGCAGTTACTTGCGGACCTCCACCGGGGAGCTGTTTTTT CASSYLRTSTGELFF
TRBJ2-3 TRBD2 few TRBV3-1 TGTGCCAGCAGCTCAGGACTAGCGGGACGCACAGATACGCAGTATTTT CASSSGLAGRTDTQYF
TRBJ1-1 - few TRBV12-3/TRBV12-4 TGTGCCAGCAGCCTATGGACAGCCGAAGCTTTCTTT CASSLWTAEAFF
TRBJ2-1 TRBD1 few TRBV6-5 TGTGCCAGCAGAATGCAGGGGGTCAACAATGAGCAGTTCTTC CASRMQGVNNEQFF
TRBJ2-5 - - TRBV11-2 TGTGCCAGCAGCCAGGCCTATGAGCGTATTTTCGGAGAGACCCAGTACTTC CASSQAYERIFGETQYF
TRBJ1-4 - - TRBV5-1 TGCGCCAGCAGCCCCGAGGTTGCCTTCGAAAACCTGTTTTTT CASSPEVAFENLFF
TRBJ2-3 TRBD2 few TRBV9 TGTGCCAGCAGCCCTAGGCTAGCGGGGTCGGGTACGCAGTATTTT CASSPRLAGSGTQYF
TRBJ1-3 - - TRBV20-1 TGCAGTGCTAGAGATGGCAGGAACACCATATATTTT CSARDGRNTIYF
TRBJ1-1 TRBD1 few TRBV7-2 TGTGCCAGCAATGGGGCAGGGGGCCACACTGAAGCTTTCTTT CASNGAGGHTEAFF
TRBJ2-3 TRBD2 - TRBV9 TGTGCCAGCAGCGTAGCTGTAGCGGGGGCCGCAGATACGCAGTATTTT CASSVAVAGAADTQYF
TRBJ1-6 - few TRBV7-2 TGTGCCAGCAGCTGGCAGGGCGCGTATTCACCCCTCCACTTT CASSWQGAYSPLHF